This T cell receptor (beta chain) appears in the sequencing data of a study of blood T cell repertoires in COVID-19. Study context: The origin of the acute and convalescent COVID-19 samples was the United States, Italy and Spain. Sample material is recorded as cDNA or gDNA derived from T cells, B-cell-depleted T cells, or PBMCs.

This clone was picked up one time. As originally analysed: Amplification of reference gene primers was used by the study to estimate nucleated cell counts. TCRdb's copy holds only in-frame clones and misses some; the assay was immunoSEQ multiplex PCR. V and J calls plus clone size are reproduced from that table; the DNA served to infer D and trimming. Of fewer than 600,000 clones listed, 89% are singletons. Patients at the Seattle site were enrolled during active infection and followed longitudinally. Germline values: CDR1 GTSNPN, CDR2 SVGIG (reference sequence). Trimming pared 3 bases from V and 9 bases from J, leaving 21 bases between. This CDR3 region has 14 residues.

This sequence joins TRBV30 and TRBJ2-7; D possibly corresponds to TRBD1 (6 bases). The TCR originated in a man between 18 and 35 years old with COVID-19, enrolled during active disease. The sequencing sample was made of peripheral blood. The CDR3 region has the DNA TGTGCCTGGAGGGTCGGGATTAGGGTAGGGGGGCAGTACTTC. Protein: CAWRVGIRVGGQYF.